A single TCR beta chain is shown here with its context. What it binds is unknown. The germline V gene encodes CDR1 MNHEY and CDR2 SVGAGI. Trimming removed 5 bases at V and 6 bases at J, with 15 bases between. There are 14 residues in the CDR3. cDNA serving as the sequencing template came from extracted, reverse transcribed RNA. Method: immunoSEQ multiplex PCR; TCRdb's copy keeps in-frame clones and lacks some. The sample carries 140,000 to 150,000 clones, 40% to 65% recorded once. These data belong to a study of CD8+ T cells in alopecia areata. Lesional scalp punch biopsies and peripheral blood came from alopecia areata patients. CD4+ and CD8+ T cells were sorted from PBMCs. Whole-study results and caveats: Mice gave a clearer picture of TCR sharing than patients did, possibly for HLA-related reasons.

The specimen was CD4+ T cells sorted from blood, collected at week 0. This sequence was found in a human donor with alopecia areata. The chain recombines TRBV6-5 with TRBJ2-3; D remains unclear. CDR3: CASSQSSRVDTQYF. The CDR3 coding sequence is TGTGCCAGCAGTCAATCCTCCCGGGTGGATACGCAGTATTTT.